What follows is one TCR beta chain and its context. What it binds is unknown. Repertoires were generated with immunoSEQ multiplex PCR, while TCRdb's copy carries only in-frame clones and drops some. In the table there are approximately 110,000 clones, around 90% of which are singletons. Germline trimming cut 1 base from V and 4 bases from J; bases unmatched to any gene: 6. This CDR3 contains 17 residues. Germline V gene data show CDR1 as LGHNA and CDR2 as YSLEER. The data originate from a study of T cell responses to AZD1222 COVID-19 vaccine. Whole-study findings and limits: Unmutated variant regions are reportedly targeted by nearly half of spike-specific TCRs. The donor group comprised mostly white British people and more females; the analysis possibly underestimated clonal diversity.

The V and J genes are TRBV4-3 and TRBJ2-3, with 12 positions matching TRBD2. This clonotype was sampled from an adult in good health. The source material was peripheral blood, sampled on day 0 of AZD1222 vaccination. CDR3 region: CASSQALTSGGSDTQYF. Here the CDR3 DNA reads TGCGCCAGCAGCCAAGCTCTGACTAGCGGGGGTTCAGATACGCAGTATTTT.